This T cell receptor beta chain was captured by sequencing in a study of control samples from healthy donors and cancer patients. The assay was immunoSEQ multiplex PCR, and TCRdb's table has in-frame clones only and misses some. The sample yields tens of thousands of clones, approximately 94% seen once. This clonotype was sampled from a woman aged 30 to 39 in good health. Sequencing was done on a sample of blood.

CDR3 sequence (DNA): TGTGCCAGCAGCTCGGGACAGGGGATCGAAAAACTGTTTTTT. Translating it yields CASSSGQGIEKLFF. V and J are TRBV7-9 and TRBJ1-4, with 10 bases that match TRBD1. Trimming removed 4 bases from V and 8 bases from J; junction bases left unmatched: 4. Per germline, CDR1 SEHNR and CDR2 FQNEAQ (reference sequence). There are 14 residues in the CDR3.